These 21 T cell receptor beta chains were all obtained from the same sample, sequenced in a study of shared clonotypes between healthy human individuals. Profiled with immunoSEQ multiplex PCR; TCRdb holds only in-frame clones, not every one. The sample records more than 400,000 clones, over 70% being singletons. The sequenced sample consisted of PBMCs. The receptors derive from a woman aged 40 to 50 in good health. Some clones in this sample may be carry-over from other donors' samples.

The chain carries TRBV5-4 and TRBJ2-7, with 7 bases aligning to TRBD1. Trimming removed 4 bases from V and 1 base from J; junction bases left unmatched: 5. CDR1 is SGHNT and CDR2 is YYREEE in the germline V gene (reference sequence). The CDR3 is made up of 14 amino acids. The chain's CDR3 is CASSPDRASYEQYF. DNA for the CDR3: TGTGCCAGCAGCCCCGACAGGGCTTCCTACGAGCAGTACTTC.

The V call is TRBV2, the J call TRBJ2-1, with D possibly TRBD1 on 6 matching bases. CDR3 length: 12 amino acids. Germline V lookup: CDR1 SNHLY, CDR2 FYNNEI. V lost 5 bases and J lost 8, with 10 bases in between. The CDR3 coding sequence is TGTGCCAGCAGTTTCCAGGGGCATGAGCAGTTCTTC. Its protein is CASSFQGHEQFF.

The V call is TRBV7-9, the J call TRBJ2-6; D call uncertain. The germline V gene encodes CDR1 SEHNR and CDR2 FQNEAQ (reference sequence). The CDR3 contains 15 residues. V lost 1 base, J lost 2 bases, and 6 bases lay in between. DNA of the CDR3: TGTGCCAGCAGCTTAGTTGGGGCTGGGGCCAACGTCCTGACTTTC. Its translation: CASSLVGAGANVLTF.

The chain uses TRBV6-5 and TRBJ1-2; D call uncertain. This CDR3 region has 13 residues. V dropped 2 bases and J dropped 6 bases, with 10 bases sitting between them. The germline V gene encodes CDR1 MNHEY and CDR2 SVGAGI. The CDR3 DNA is TGTGCCAGCAGTTACGCCGACTTTAATGGCTACACCTTC. This translates into CASSYADFNGYTF.

The chain has TRBV7-9 and TRBJ2-3; the D call may be TRBD1 or TRBD2 (5 bases each). This CDR3 has 15 residues. V was shortened by 1 base and J by 2 bases, with 10 bases between the two germline ends. Germline-derived CDR1 and CDR2 are SEHNR and FQNEAQ (reference sequence). This CDR3 reads CASSLETGPTDTQYF. The CDR3 region has the DNA TGTGCCAGCAGCTTAGAAACGGGACCCACAGATACGCAGTATTTT.

This clone appeared a single time. The chain joins TRBV4-2 to TRBJ2-7; D ambiguous. V shed 5 bases and J shed 4 bases, with 15 bases lying between them. CDR1 is LGHNA, CDR2 YNFKEQ, per germline. The CDR3 length is 14 residues. The CDR3 sequence is CASSSFGGPYEQYF. The DNA of the CDR3 is TGTGCCAGCAGCTCTTTCGGTGGGCCATACGAGCAGTACTTC.

J is TRBJ1-5 and V is TRBV15, with TRBD1 identical over 7 bases. The CDR3 sequence is 16 residues long. V lost 0 bases and J lost 7; bases outside the gene matches: 9. CDR1 and CDR2 from the germline V gene are LNHNV and YYDKDF (reference sequence). The CDR3 is CATSRDIDRARQPQHF. The CDR3 DNA follows: TGTGCCACCAGCAGAGATATAGACAGGGCCAGACAGCCCCAGCATTTT.

This clone was found a few times. The chain employs TRBV5-1 and TRBJ1-4; no firm D call. V was cut by 0 bases and J by 0 bases, with 9 bases left in between. The CDR3 contains 16 residues. Germline CDR1 SGHRS, CDR2 YFSETQ. In nucleotides, the CDR3 is TGCGCCAGCAGCTTGGGGGCCACTGCAACTAATGAAAAACTGTTTTTT. This gives the protein CASSLGATATNEKLFF.

The chain links TRBV9 to TRBJ2-1, with TRBD1 matching over 9 bases. Germline CDR1 reads SGDLS; CDR2 reads YYNGEE. J gave up 8 bases and V 6 bases, and 6 bases lay outside the gene matches. The CDR3 runs 13 residues. CDR3 amino acids: CASTGQGLHEQFF. For the CDR3, the DNA is TGTGCCAGCACGGGACAGGGTCTCCATGAGCAGTTCTTC.

The V call is TRBV29-1, the J call TRBJ1-2; 7 nucleotides line up with TRBD1. The V gene end was trimmed by 4 bases and the J gene end by 6 bases; junction bases not matched to a gene: 8. There are 13 residues in the CDR3. Germline loops: CDR1 SQVTM, CDR2 ANQGSEA. The CDR3 nucleotides are TGCAGCGTTGCGTCGAACAGGGGAGATGGCTACACCTTC. Translation gives CSVASNRGDGYTF.

To note about this clone: The likely explanation is a read error, given a far larger clone one base away. Other DNA sequences in this sample translate to the same CDR3. V usage is TRBV30 and J usage is TRBJ1-1; D might be TRBD1 (5 bases). From germline, CDR1 is GTSNPN and CDR2 SVGIG (reference sequence). This CDR3 is built from 12 residues. The CDR3 loop reads CAWKRGSTEAFF. CDR3 DNA: TGTGCCTGGAAGCGGGGGTCCACTGAAGCCTTCTTT.

For this clone: Only one base separates this from a far larger clonotype, so it likely reflects a read error. The chain combines TRBV6-1 with TRBJ2-7; D unclear. V gave up 6 bases and J gave up 9 bases, with 15 bases separating them. In germline, CDR1 is MNHNS, CDR2 SASEGT. This CDR3 contains 12 residues. CDR3 DNA: TGTGCCAGCAGGATTTTTTCCCACGGGCAGTACTTC. Residues: CASRIFSHGQYF.

The V gene is TRBV7-9, the J gene TRBJ1-2; D is unclear. This CDR3 contains 15 residues. Germline loops: CDR1 SEHNR, CDR2 FQNEAQ (reference sequence). Trimming took 1 base from V and 2 from J, leaving 11 bases between them. This CDR3 is CASSLEAGINYGYTF. The CDR3 DNA is TGTGCCAGCAGCTTAGAGGCAGGAATCAACTATGGCTACACCTTC.

V gene TRBV5-1 combines with J gene TRBJ2-7; 7 bases map to TRBD1. Germline-derived CDR1 and CDR2 are SGHRS and YFSETQ. V shed 1 base and J 9 bases; nucleotides not matched to a gene: 13. The CDR3 contains 15 residues. The CDR3 here is CASSLYGGGQAVQYF. The CDR3 bases are TGCGCCAGCAGCTTGTATGGTGGCGGACAGGCGGTGCAGTACTTC.

This clone was seen a few times. The rearrangement joins TRBV19 to TRBJ1-5, with D hard to call. CDR3 size: 13 residues. CDR1 is LNHDA and CDR2 is SQIVND in the germline V gene (reference sequence). Trimming pared 5 bases from V and 7 bases from J, leaving 12 bases between. The CDR3 region is CASSSQRFQPQHF. CDR3 in DNA: TGTGCCAGTAGTTCCCAGCGGTTCCAGCCCCAGCATTTT.

The chain uses TRBV19 and TRBJ2-5; D is unresolved. Near its end, the DNA agrees better with TRBJ2-7, so the J call may be wrong. CDR1 LNHDA and CDR2 SQIVND come from the germline V gene (reference sequence). This CDR3 has 14 residues. In nucleotides, the CDR3 is TGTGCCAGTAGTATAGGACGGAGCTCCTACGAGCAGTACTTC. It codes for CASSIGRSSYEQYF.

The chain uses TRBV11-2 and TRBJ2-1, with D perhaps matching TRBD2 (5 bases). Trimming pared 4 bases from V and 7 bases from J, leaving 20 bases between. Germline assignment: CDR1 SGHAT and CDR2 FQNNGV. CDR3 length: 16 amino acids. The CDR3 DNA reads TGTGCCAGCAGCTCCCTGCGTGGGAGCGGTAGGAATGAGCAGTTCTTC. It encodes CASSSLRGSGRNEQFF.

The chain recombines TRBV18 with TRBJ2-4; a weak D match, TRBD1 (7 bases). The CDR3 runs 17 residues. V was clipped by 3 bases and J by 0 bases, with 15 bases between them. Germline-derived CDR1 and CDR2 are KGHSH and LQKENI. The CDR3, as DNA: TGTGCCAGCTCACCGACCGGGGGACAGATAGCCAAAAACATTCAGTACTTC. It yields the protein CASSPTGGQIAKNIQYF. The full variable domain, rest sourced from reference TRBV18 and TRBJ2-4, is NAGVMQNPRHLVRRRGQEARLRCSPMKGHSHVYWYRQLPEEGLKFMVYLQKENIIDESGMPKERFSAEFPKEGPSILRIQQVVRGDSAAYFCASSPTGGQIAKNIQYFGAGTRLSVL.

V gene TRBV30 combines with J gene TRBJ1-2; D unclear. The germline V gene encodes CDR1 GTSNPN and CDR2 SVGIG (reference sequence). Trimming removed 0 bases from V and 9 bases from J, with 11 bases in between. This CDR3 region has 12 residues. The CDR3 nucleotides read TGTGCCTGGAGTGTACGGATGGGTAGCTACACCTTC. It yields the protein CAWSVRMGSYTF.

The genes are TRBV7-8 and TRBJ2-1; D unclear. Germline loops: CDR1 SGHVS, CDR2 FQNEAQ. CDR3 size: 15 residues. V shed 6 bases and J shed 0 bases, with 12 bases lying between them. CDR3 bases: TGTGCCAGCAGTTTGATCTCGAGCTCCTACAATGAGCAGTTCTTC. Protein: CASSLISSSYNEQFF.

The DNA of the CDR3 is TGTGCCTGGATAAGACAGATGAACACCGGGGAGCTGTTTTTT. This gives the protein CAWIRQMNTGELFF. The chain links TRBV30 to TRBJ2-2, with a tentative D call TRBD1 (5 bases). The CDR3 length is 14 residues. V lost 4 bases and J lost 1, with 10 bases in between. In germline, CDR1 is GTSNPN, CDR2 SVGIG (reference sequence).